This is a list of T cell receptor beta chains from one sample in a study of cytomegalovirus exposure and HLA in healthy donors. Using immunoSEQ multiplex PCR, the repertoire was profiled, and TCRdb retains in-frame clones only, with some absent. The clone table shows approximately 190,000 clones, with the ten largest holding approximately 6.4%. The specimen was PBMCs. The receptors here all came from a young man in good health and CMV-seronegative. Both conserved end residues are trimmed from each CDR3.

TRBV7-2	TRBJ2-7	ASSTQGVPYEQY
TRBV27	TRBJ1-5	ASSVTGGGQPQH
TRBV11-3	TRBJ1-2	ASSLGSEYYGYT
TRBV6-6	TRBJ2-1	ASRGLAGGVGNEQF
TRBV4-1	TRBJ2-5	ASTFRRGAGETQY
TRBV6-5	TRBJ1-5	ASSYSHRGNQPQH
TRBV6-5	TRBJ2-1	ASSPGTGGNEQF
TRBV30	TRBJ2-7	AWSTGLPYEQY
TRBV28	TRBJ1-5	ASRQSNQPQH
TRBV6-1	TRBJ2-5	ASSVTGTAIQETQY
TRBV23-1	TRBJ2-3	TEASYTDTQY
TRBV29-1	TRBJ2-2	SAWRQGVGTGELF
TRBV27	TRBJ1-5	ASRGRGVGSNQPQH
TRBV29-1	TRBJ2-1	SVLPTSGVSYNEQF
TRBV9	TRBJ2-1	ASSGAPNSGGAPWDEQF
TRBV5-1	NA	ASSFDRDRGYEQY
TRBV10-3	TRBJ1-4	AISESGGTENEKLF
TRBV27	TRBJ2-1	ASSLWAGLNNEQF
TRBV6-5	TRBJ2-1	ASLGGTSTV
TRBV27	TRBJ2-3	ASSSRSSGTDTQY
TRBV9	TRBJ2-2	ASSVAGGFPGELF
TRBV7-2	TRBJ1-5	ASSLDPTGNQPQH
TRBV6-5	TRBJ1-6	ASSYTGQFNSPLH
TRBV6-5	TRBJ2-1	ASRSGLENEQF
TRBV19	TRBJ2-3	ASSIITGGGDTQY
TRBV21-1	TRBJ1-6	ASSNPQAQGYNSGSPLH
TRBV7-8	TRBJ2-3	ASSTGFGTDTQY
TRBV4-1	TRBJ2-3	ASSQVPAGGTSTDTQY
TRBV19	TRBJ2-1	ASRSQSGGVDEQF
TRBV5-4	TRBJ1-1	ASSLWRQGAEAF
TRBV19	TRBJ1-2	ASSIGTGGRIYGYT
TRBV6-1	TRBJ1-5	ASTPVGQGNQPQH
TRBV28	TRBJ2-1	ASSFLQRESNEQF
TRBV30	TRBJ1-6	AWSRQASPLH